The table lists the clone carrying this T cell receptor beta chain with a few counts. Its antigen is still unknown. These data originate in a study of metastatic and nonmetastatic thyroid tumors. Study-level findings and limits: Within blood and tumor, benign nodules reportedly had significantly lower TCR beta diversity than malignant thyroid tumors did.

Nobody among the patients had been given any treatment before thyroid surgery. TCRdb reanalyzed the PCR reads via MiXCR. In the table there are 4,500 to 6,500 clones, 25% to 35% of which are singletons. Germline CDR1 and CDR2: DFQATT and SNEGSKA (reference sequence). Trimming left V 6 bases short and J 2 bases short, with 9 bases between. The CDR3 runs 12 residues. The sequenced material came from adjacent normal tissue. The rearrangement uses TRBV20-1 and TRBJ2-3, with a weak D call TRBD1 (5 bases). This receptor was identified in a female donor with papillary thyroid cancer or a benign thyroid nodule (not recorded which). Some clones in this sample may be carry-over from other donors' samples. In DNA form, the CDR3 reads TGCAGTGCGCCGACAGACACAGATACGCAGTATTTT. Translation: CSAPTDTDTQYF.